What follows are 13 T cell receptor beta chains derived from one specimen sequenced in a study of beta chain features in type 1 diabetes. The isolated RNA, all of it, was reverse transcribed, so expressed TCRB transcripts were what got sequenced. The table came from immunoSEQ multiplex PCR; TCRdb's copy has only in-frame clones and leaves some out. In the table there are 310,000 or so clones, 11% of which are singletons. Sequencing was performed on naive CD4+ T cells from blood. All receptors come from a woman aged 25 to 39 in good health.

The chain combines TRBV28 with TRBJ2-7, with 10 bases that match TRBD1. The CDR3 spans 17 residues. The germline V gene has CDR1 MDHEN and CDR2 SYDVKM. V dropped 5 bases and J dropped 0; count of bases not matched to a gene: 10. The CDR3 coding sequence is TGTGCCAGCAGTCCCGATCCCGGACAGGGGGGCTCCTACGAGCAGTACTTC. Amino acids: CASSPDPGQGGSYEQYF.

This clone was found a few times. The chain is built from TRBV7-2 and TRBJ2-3; no clear D gene. In germline, CDR1 is SGHTA, CDR2 FQGNSA. Trimming pared 1 base from V and 3 bases from J, leaving 11 bases between. This CDR3 is built from 15 residues. DNA for the CDR3: TGTGCCAGCAGCTTAGTATCGGGTGGAACAGATACGCAGTATTTT. Protein: CASSLVSGGTDTQYF. Complete variable domain (other parts from reference TRBV7-2 and TRBJ2-3): GAGVSQSPSNKVTEKGKDVELRCDPISGHTALYWYRQSLGQGLEFLIYFQGNSAPDKSGLPSDRFSAERTGGSVSTLTIQRTQQEDSAVYLCASSLVSGGTDTQYFGPGTRLTVL.

The CDR3 DNA follows: TGTGCCAGCAGCTTAGCCCCGGGACAGGCCTCCTACGAGCAGTACTTC. The encoded protein is CASSLAPGQASYEQYF. J is TRBJ2-7 and V is TRBV11-2, with 8 nucleotides matching TRBD1. This CDR3 region has 16 residues. The ends lost 1 base at V and 0 bases at J; junction bases unmatched: 5. CDR1 and CDR2 (germline): SGHAT, FQNNGV.

This chain joins TRBV30 and TRBJ1-2, with 9 bases lining up with TRBD1. The CDR3 length is 12 residues. With 5 bases clipped from V and 2 bases from J, the junction kept 0 bases outside the gene matches. Germline V lookup: CDR1 GTSNPN, CDR2 SVGIG (reference sequence). The CDR3 spells CAWGTGNYGYTF. CDR3 DNA sequence: TGTGCCTGGGGGACAGGGAACTATGGCTACACCTTC.

V gene TRBV4-3 combines with J gene TRBJ1-4; unclear D gene. CDR3 length: 14 amino acids. Trimming took off 0 bases at V and 8 bases at J, with 10 bases between the two ends. Germline CDR1 LGHNA, CDR2 YSLEER. The CDR3 DNA follows: TGCGCCAGCAGCCAAGAATCCCCGGGGGAAAAACTGTTTTTT. This translates into CASSQESPGEKLFF.

This clone appeared a few times. The J gene is TRBJ1-5, the V gene TRBV30; the match to TRBD1 covers 7 bases. The CDR3 is 17 amino acids. Per germline, CDR1 GTSNPN and CDR2 SVGIG (reference sequence). Trimming cost V 5 bases and J 7 bases; bases outside gene matches: 20. CDR3 amino acids: CAWQEGPGTDKPQPQHF. DNA of the CDR3: TGTGCCTGGCAAGAGGGACCCGGGACAGACAAACCCCAGCCCCAGCATTTT.

The gene calls are TRBV27 and TRBJ2-5; TRBD1 aligns across 7 bases. V shed 5 bases, J shed 8 bases, and the junction held 8 bases outside the gene matches. Germline V gene sequence: CDR1 MNHEY, CDR2 SMNVEV (reference sequence). This CDR3 spans 13 amino acids. This CDR3 is CASSLGQVGTQYF. CDR3 coding DNA: TGTGCCAGCAGTCTCGGACAGGTTGGCACCCAGTACTTC.

This clone turned up a few times. This chain uses TRBV27 with TRBJ2-1; 9 nucleotides align to TRBD2. The CDR3 spans 14 residues. The V gene end was trimmed by 6 bases and the J gene end by 7 bases; junction bases not matched to a gene: 7. Germline V gene data show CDR1 as MNHEY and CDR2 as SMNVEV (reference sequence). CDR3 in amino acids: CASRLAGVPNEQFF. The CDR3 bases are TGTGCCAGCAGATTAGCGGGAGTCCCGAATGAGCAGTTCTTC.

This clone was seen only a few times. The J gene is TRBJ1-5, the V gene TRBV19; maybe TRBD1 (5 bases). V was cut by 3 bases and J by 6 bases, with 6 bases left in between. This CDR3 comprises 12 residues. The germline CDR1 and CDR2 sequences are LNHDA and SQIVND (reference sequence). The CDR3 here is CASSIGGQPQHF. The CDR3 bases are TGTGCCAGTAGTATCGGGGGTCAGCCCCAGCATTTT.

The V call is TRBV10-2, the J call TRBJ2-7, with TRBD2 matching over 9 bases. The CDR3 is made up of 13 amino acids. V lost 6 bases and J lost 2; bases outside the gene matches: 2. The germline CDR1 and CDR2 sequences are WSHSY and SAAADI. The chain's CDR3 is CASRTSGPYEQYF. The DNA for the CDR3 is TGCGCCAGCAGGACTAGCGGCCCCTACGAGCAGTACTTC.

V and J are TRBV5-6 and TRBJ2-7; D perhaps matches TRBD1 (6 bases). V was clipped by 0 bases and J by 5 bases, with 12 bases between them. Germline V lookup: CDR1 SGHDT, CDR2 YYEEEE. CDR3 size: 14 residues. CDR3 amino acids: CASSLDTGSHEQYF. CDR3 nucleotides: TGTGCCAGCAGCTTGGATACAGGGAGCCACGAGCAGTACTTC.

Only a few counts were recorded for this clone. The chain is built from TRBV6-6 and TRBJ2-1; the match to TRBD2 covers 11 bases. Germline V CDR1 and CDR2: MNHNY, SVGAGI (reference sequence). The J segment lost 6 bases and the V segment lost 4 bases, leaving 2 bases of the junction unmatched. This CDR3 spans 14 amino acids. CDR3 protein: CASSFLAGGNEQFF. The DNA for the CDR3 is TGTGCCAGCAGTTTTCTAGCGGGAGGCAATGAGCAGTTCTTC.

The chain is built from TRBV7-6 and TRBJ1-5; D is possibly TRBD1 (6 bases). The CDR3 has 15 amino acids. The germline V gene encodes CDR1 SGHVS and CDR2 FNYEAQ. Trimming left V 2 bases short and J 0 bases short, with 8 bases between. This CDR3 reads CASSLTGLSNQPQHF. The CDR3 coding sequence is TGTGCCAGCAGCTTAACAGGGCTTAGCAATCAGCCCCAGCATTTT.